This T cell receptor beta chain was recovered during a study of T cell changes during pregnancy in multiple sclerosis (dated 2019 in TCRdb). Concerning the study at large: The study looked at changes in the T cell repertoire across pregnancy in women with multiple sclerosis.

The library was produced with the immunoSEQ multiplex PCR assay. Entries here come from immuneACCESS through TCRdb and include only in-frame sequences with V and J called. Some clones fail to appear in such tables; in the studies checked, an unresolved V gene covers under half of the shortfall, and the cause of the remainder is unknown. The sample table records about 38,000 clones; over 90% of these occur just once. The ten largest account for about 0.39% of the sample. CDR3 length: 14 amino acids, cysteine to phenylalanine. This entry keeps only the CDR3 DNA: 42 bases, framed from base 1. V is cut by 1 base and J by 4 bases, and the space between the germline ends is 12 bases. CDR1 and CDR2 (SGHKS, YYEKEE) derive from the germline V gene (reference sequence). Remarks on this clone: This clone's antigen is unknown. Qualities for individual bases were not recorded, and no much larger clone is one base off.

The clonotype was recovered from a female donor with multiple sclerosis, enrolled in a pregnancy study. Material: CD4+ T cells from peripheral blood mononuclear cells, obtained in the second trimester of pregnancy. The chain joins TRBV5-5 to TRBJ2-7; tentative D gene TRBD1, with 6 bases matching. The CDR3 has the sequence CASSLRGGPYEQYF. The nucleotides read TGTGCCAGCAGCTTGAGAGGGGGACCTTACGAGCAGTACTTC.